This record concerns one TCR beta chain sequence. This sample is drawn from a study of blood T cells in healthy people across ages. V gave up 3 bases and J gave up 8 bases, with 19 bases separating them. The length of the CDR3 is 16 residues. Germline CDR1 reads SGHVS; CDR2 reads FQNEAQ. Then a second PCR, running roughly 6 to 12 cycles, was carried out with a sample-barcoded 5' primer and a J-beta primer mix. TCRdb itself ran the 5' RACE reads through MiXCR, one entry per CDR3 protein. The sample yields some 850,000 distinct CDR3 sequences, more than 25% seen once. These data were likewise used in another study, on T cells of mothers and their children. That work adds: Pairs that are related and pairs that are unrelated have TCR recombination output shaped similarly by thymic selection.

Sequencing input: blood. This clonotype was obtained from a boy aged 5-17 years in good health. The chain employs TRBV7-8 and TRBJ1-4; maybe TRBD1 (5 bases). CDR3 DNA: TGTGCCAGCAGCTTGCGAGTGGGGCCTATGGGGGAAAAACTGTTTTTT. Translating it yields CASSLRVGPMGEKLFF.